The 28 T cell receptor beta chains in this list originate from one sample, sequenced in a study of spatial heterogeneity in lung cancer. TCRdb reprocessed the 5' RACE reads via MiXCR and lists one record per CDR3 protein. The sample yields fewer than 20,000 distinct CDR3 sequences, around 5% seen once. Whole-study findings and limits: Mutation tallies in tumors tracked expanded intratumoral alpha and beta TCR counts.

Time point noted: sample taken at primary tumor resection. Antigens for these TCRs are unknown. The input for sequencing was lung tumor tissue, taken at surgery. The receptors stem from a female donor with early-stage non-small cell lung cancer.

Points on this clonotype: As an off-target read in a library built for alpha chains, this beta chain has a frequency of little significance. The chain couples TRBV6-2 or TRBV6-3 to TRBJ2-5; D is ambiguous. The germline V and J ends were trimmed by 7 bases and 2 bases, with 14 bases remaining between them. The CDR3 consists of 14 residues. CDR1 is MNHEY and CDR2 is SVGEGT in the germline V gene. The CDR3 DNA sequence: TGTGCCAGCAAGGTGGCCTCCCAACAAGAGACCCAGTACTTC. It is translated as CASKVASQQETQYF.

This clonotype was detected ten times or more. Within a library made for alpha chains, this beta chain is off target, and its count is uninformative. V and J are TRBV6-1 and TRBJ1-4, with unresolved D. The CDR3 covers 15 residues. Germline CDR1 MNHNS, CDR2 SASEGT. Trimming took off 7 bases at V and 0 bases at J, with 12 bases between the two ends. This CDR3 reads CASTFGSATNEKLFF. Here the CDR3 DNA reads TGTGCCAGCACCTTTGGGAGTGCAACTAATGAAAAACTGTTTTTT.

In this sample, this clonotype turned up many times. Found in a library prepared for alpha chains, this beta chain is an off-target read, and its abundance has little meaning. This chain connects TRBV5-1 to TRBJ2-7; TRBD1 might be the D (6 bases). The V end was cut by 4 bases, the J end by 6 bases, with 11 bases between. Germline assignment: CDR1 SGHRS and CDR2 YFSETQ. This CDR3 is 12 amino acids long. This chain's CDR3 is CASSAGVGEQYF. The DNA for the CDR3 is TGCGCCAGCAGCGCAGGGGTGGGCGAGCAGTACTTC.

Comment on this clonotype: This beta chain represents an off-target read in a library built for alpha chains; its size is of limited meaning. V and J are TRBV28 and TRBJ2-7; 9 bases map to TRBD2. The junction had 6 bases not matched to a gene; V was cut back by 3 bases and J by 0 bases. CDR1 MDHEN and CDR2 SYDVKM come from the germline V gene. The CDR3 extends over 16 amino acids. CDR3 nucleotides: TGTGCCAGCAGTTTTTTCCCTAGCGGGAACTCCTACGAGCAGTACTTC. The encoded protein is CASSFFPSGNSYEQYF.

This clonotype is medium-sized (0.01 to 0.1%) in the sample. This beta chain slipped into a library made for alpha chains as a stray read, so its size is not meaningful. The chain uses TRBV20-1 and TRBJ2-1; D is unresolved. V dropped 1 base and J dropped 0 bases, with 10 bases sitting between them. The germline CDR1 and CDR2 sequences are DFQATT and SNEGSKA (reference sequence). This CDR3 is 15 amino acids long. CDR3 in DNA: TGCAGTGCTAGAGTATCAGCGAGCTCCTACAATGAGCAGTTCTTC. Protein: CSARVSASSYNEQFF.

A remark on this clonotype: This beta chain is off target for a library built for alpha chains, so its abundance means little. The chain carries TRBV30 and TRBJ1-1; D might be TRBD1 (6 bases). The CDR3 length is 12 residues. The ends were cut back, 5 bases at V and 4 bases at J, with 11 bases in the middle. Germline lookup yields CDR1 GTSNPN and CDR2 SVGIG (reference sequence). The CDR3 DNA reads as TGTGCCTGGGGTGGACAGCTCACTGAAGCTTTCTTT. Encoded protein: CAWGGQLTEAFF.

There are many counts of this clonotype. A library prepared for alpha chains yielded this beta chain as an off-target read; its size is of little meaning. The rearrangement joins TRBV7-2 to TRBJ2-1, with D possibly TRBD1 on 5 matching bases. This CDR3 comprises 11 residues. Germline-derived CDR1 and CDR2 are SGHTA and FQGNSA. Deletions cut 8 bases from V and 7 bases from J, with 9 bases between. CDR3 in DNA: TGTGCCAGCTCCAGGGTAAATGAGCAGTTCTTC. This encodes CASSRVNEQFF.

This clonotype was counted at least ten times. This beta chain lies outside the target of a library built for alpha chains; its clone size means little. CDR3 DNA: TGTGCCAGCTCACCACGGAAACAAGAGACCCAGTACTTC. It specifies CASSPRKQETQYF. The chain is built from TRBV18 and TRBJ2-5, with D unclear. The germline V gene encodes CDR1 KGHSH and CDR2 LQKENI. V was shortened by 1 base and J by 2 bases, with 5 bases between the two germline ends. The CDR3 extends over 13 amino acids.

This clonotype was seen only a few times. A library prepared for alpha chains yielded this beta chain as an off-target read; its size is of little meaning. This sequence joins TRBV27 and TRBJ2-1, with a tentative D call TRBD1 (6 bases). Trimming took 5 bases from V and 5 from J, leaving 13 bases between them. Germline V gene lookup returns CDR1 MNHEY and CDR2 SMNVEV (reference sequence). This CDR3 is 14 amino acids long. The CDR3 DNA reads as TGTGCCAGCAGTCCCTTGGGGGCCCACAATGAGCAGTTCTTC. Protein: CASSPLGAHNEQFF.

Worth noting for this clonotype: As an off-target read in a library built for alpha chains, this beta chain has a frequency of little significance. V usage is TRBV7-2 and J usage is TRBJ1-6, with D maybe TRBD1 (5 bases). The CDR3 totals 16 residues. Germline V CDR1 and CDR2: SGHTA, FQGNSA. The V gene lost 1 base and the J gene lost 0 bases, with 7 bases spanning the gap. CDR3 sequence reads: CASSLGGISYNSPLHF. In nucleotides, the CDR3 is TGTGCCAGCAGCTTAGGGGGGATCTCCTATAATTCACCCCTCCACTTT.

This clonotype has ten or more counts. Since the library was made to target alpha chains, this beta chain is a stray read and its abundance is not meaningful. The V gene is TRBV30, the J gene TRBJ2-1; TRBD2 might be the D (5 bases). The length of the CDR3 is 14 residues. V lost 2 bases and J 7 bases, leaving 15 bases between the germline ends. CDR1 is GTSNPN, CDR2 SVGIG, per germline (reference sequence). CDR3 protein: CAWSLRRTGNEQFF. The CDR3 bases are TGTGCCTGGAGTTTGCGACGGACGGGGAATGAGCAGTTCTTC.

This clonotype was counted at least ten times. One end of the junction fails to match germline, which may point to a read error. Because this beta chain is a stray read in a library intended to capture alpha chains, its abundance should not be given much weight. The J gene is TRBJ2-2, the V gene TRBV9; D uncertain. The CDR3 spans 15 residues. Germline assignment: CDR1 SGDLS and CDR2 YYNGEE. CDR3 sequence: CASSETTANTVELFF. The CDR3 coding sequence is TGTGCCAGCAGCGAGACGACTGCGAACACCGTGGAGCTGTTTTTT.

This clonotype is termed medium-sized (0.01 to 0.1%). This beta chain is an unintended read in a library built for alpha chains; its size means little. The chain joins TRBV20-1 to TRBJ2-3; a possible D gene is TRBD2 (6 bases). Trimming removed 6 bases at V and 2 bases at J, with 15 bases between. Looked up from germline, CDR1 is DFQATT and CDR2 is SNEGSKA (reference sequence). There are 14 residues in the CDR3. CDR3 amino acids: CSARGGTLTDTQYF. The CDR3 nucleotides read TGCAGTGCGCGGGGCGGGACCCTCACAGATACGCAGTATTTT.

This clonotype was counted many times. This beta chain is a stray sequence in a library constructed for alpha chains; its clone size is not meaningful. This rearrangement joins TRBV29-1 to TRBJ2-3; D is uncertain. The CDR3 runs 11 residues. Germline CDR1 SQVTM, CDR2 ANQGSEA. The V and J ends lost 4 bases and 7 bases respectively, with 9 bases between them. CDR3 protein: CSVVQQNTQYF. For the CDR3, the DNA is TGCAGCGTTGTCCAGCAGAATACGCAGTATTTT.

This clonotype was detected many times. Little can be read into the size of this beta chain, an off-target read in a library designed for alpha chains. CDR3 protein: CASSFNPRLGAYEQYF. The DNA of the CDR3 is TGTGCCAGCAGTTTCAACCCGAGGCTAGGGGCCTACGAGCAGTACTTC. The chain has TRBV28 and TRBJ2-7, with D possibly matching TRBD1 (5 bases). The CDR3 consists of 16 residues. Trimming pared 3 bases from V and 2 bases from J, leaving 17 bases between. CDR1 and CDR2 (germline): MDHEN, SYDVKM. Variable domain in full (rest from reference TRBV28 and TRBJ2-7): DVKVTQSSRYLVKRTGEKVFLECVQDMDHENMFWYRQDPGLGLRLIYFSYDVKMKEKGDIPEGYSVSREKKERFSLILESASTNQTSMYLCASSFNPRLGAYEQYFGPGTRLTVT.

This clonotype was recorded at least ten times. This beta chain represents an off-target read in a library built for alpha chains; its size is of limited meaning. This sequence joins TRBV6-1 and TRBJ2-3; D gene unclear. V was shortened by 1 base and J by 4 bases, with 9 bases between the two germline ends. This CDR3 comprises 14 residues. The germline CDR1 and CDR2 sequences are MNHNS and SASEGT. CDR3 amino acids: CASSEVVRPDTQYF. DNA of the CDR3: TGTGCCAGCAGTGAAGTGGTAAGGCCAGATACGCAGTATTTT.

This clonotype was observed at least ten times. For a library built for alpha chains, this beta chain is a stray read; little rests on its size. This chain joins TRBV10-3 and TRBJ1-5, with D uncertain. V was cut by 6 bases and J by 0 bases, with 3 bases left in between. The CDR3 contains 12 residues. Germline V gives CDR1 ENHRY, CDR2 SYGVKD. CDR3 loop: CAISDSNQPQHF. The CDR3 DNA reads as TGTGCCATCAGCGATAGCAATCAGCCCCAGCATTTT.

This clonotype occurred many times. Since it is a stray read in a library aimed at alpha chains, this beta chain has a size that is not meaningful. The V and J genes are TRBV6-2 or TRBV6-3 and TRBJ1-1; D gene uncertain. Per the germline V gene, CDR1 is MNHEY and CDR2 is SVGEGT. This CDR3 is 13 amino acids long. The germline V and J ends were trimmed by 0 bases and 8 bases, with 10 bases remaining between them. CDR3: CASSYSTVLEAFF. CDR3 nucleotide sequence: TGTGCCAGCAGTTACTCAACAGTACTCGAAGCTTTCTTT.

This clonotype came up a few times. Being off target in a library aimed at alpha chains, this beta chain has a size of little meaning. V gene TRBV20-1 combines with J gene TRBJ2-7; D is undetermined. Per germline, CDR1 DFQATT and CDR2 SNEGSKA (reference sequence). Trimming shortened V by 5 bases and J by 0 bases, and 14 bases separated the two germline ends. There are 14 residues in the CDR3. The CDR3 DNA is TGCAGTGCTGGCAAGGACGGGTACTCCTACGAGCAGTACTTC. Amino acids: CSAGKDGYSYEQYF.

This clonotype was detected many times. With the library built for alpha chains, this beta chain is off target and its frequency is not meaningful. The chain has TRBV29-1 and TRBJ2-3, with TRBD2 matching over 9 bases. Germline-derived CDR1 and CDR2 are SQVTM and ANQGSEA. The CDR3 totals 14 residues. V gave up 3 bases and J gave up 4 bases; unmatched junction bases: 5. CDR3 loop: CSVEGSGSPDTQYF. Here the CDR3 DNA reads TGCAGCGTTGAGGGTAGCGGGAGCCCAGATACGCAGTATTTT.

As concerns this clonotype: For a library built for alpha chains, this beta chain is a stray read; little rests on its size. The chain is built from TRBV12-3 or TRBV12-4 and TRBJ2-1; TRBD2 matches at 12 bases. The CDR3 has 14 residues. V trimming: 4 bases; J trimming: 9 bases; junction bases outside the gene matches: 4. As DNA, the CDR3 is TGTGCCAGCAGTTCTAGCGGGAGGGCCGGTGAGCAGTTCTTC. Protein: CASSSSGRAGEQFF.

In its sample, this clonotype was seen a few times. The library was built for alpha chains, so this beta chain is an off-target read and its size means little. The CDR3 sequence: CASSPNRDSYNEQFF. CDR3 sequence (DNA): TGTGCCAGCAGCCCGAACCGGGACTCCTACAATGAGCAGTTCTTC. The chain uses TRBV7-3 and TRBJ2-1, with D perhaps matching TRBD2 (5 bases). The V end was cut by 5 bases, the J end by 0 bases, with 11 bases between. Per the germline V gene, CDR1 is SGHTA and CDR2 is FQGTGA. The CDR3 has 15 residues.

Notes on this clonotype: This beta chain represents an off-target read in a library built for alpha chains; its size is of limited meaning. The V gene is TRBV20-1, the J gene TRBJ2-3; TRBD1 is a possible D gene (7 bases). With 6 bases removed from V and 2 bases from J, the gap between germline ends came to 15 bases. Germline V lookup: CDR1 DFQATT, CDR2 SNEGSKA (reference sequence). This CDR3 region has 14 residues. CDR3 residues: CSAYRGGLTDTQYF. The CDR3 DNA sequence: TGCAGTGCCTACAGGGGAGGCCTCACAGATACGCAGTATTTT.

At least ten counts were recorded for this clonotype. This beta chain came through as a stray read in a library set up for alpha chains, and its size says little. The chain carries TRBV6-6 and TRBJ1-2; D is undetermined. The ends were cut back, 6 bases at V and 4 bases at J, with 12 bases in the middle. Germline V gives CDR1 MNHNY, CDR2 SVGAGI (reference sequence). This CDR3 is 13 amino acids long. This CDR3 reads CASSHWGFYGYTF. CDR3 DNA: TGTGCCAGCAGCCACTGGGGATTCTATGGCTACACCTTC.

This clonotype appeared many times. This beta chain is off target for a library built for alpha chains, so its abundance means little. The chain recombines TRBV11-2 with TRBJ1-3; D gene uncertain. V was trimmed by 2 bases and J by 3 bases, leaving 8 bases between them. This CDR3 region has 14 residues. The germline V gene encodes CDR1 SGHAT and CDR2 FQNNGV. CDR3 nucleotide sequence: TGTGCCAGCAGCTTACTGGGCTTTGGAAACACCATATATTTT. It specifies CASSLLGFGNTIYF.

Ten or more counts support this clonotype. This beta chain appears as a stray read in a library generated for alpha chains; its size is not informative. This chain joins TRBV9 and TRBJ1-2; D gene unclear. Trimming cost V 0 bases and J 0 bases, with 9 bases left between them. The CDR3 runs to 15 residues. From germline, CDR1 is SGDLS and CDR2 YYNGEE. CDR3 in amino acids: CASSVVPGANYGYTF. CDR3 nucleotides: TGTGCCAGCAGCGTAGTCCCAGGAGCTAACTATGGCTACACCTTC.

This clonotype was seen many times. A library made for alpha chains picked up this beta chain off target, so its size means little. This rearrangement joins TRBV12-3 or TRBV12-4 to TRBJ2-5; no clear D gene. Trimming removed 2 bases from V and 1 base from J, with 8 bases in between. The CDR3 covers 14 residues. CDR3 sequence (DNA): TGTGCCAGCAGTTTATGGGGAATCCAAGAGACCCAGTACTTC. Protein: CASSLWGIQETQYF.

Concerning this clonotype itself: This beta chain is a stray read from a library made for alpha chains; its abundance is not meaningful. The rearrangement joins TRBV29-1 to TRBJ1-3; tentatively, D is TRBD1 (6 bases). CDR3 size: 14 residues. The V gene's germline CDR1 is SQVTM and CDR2 ANQGSEA. V was pared by 4 bases and J by 3 bases, with 13 bases between. DNA of the CDR3: TGCAGCGTTGTCCAGGGGACGGGTGGAAACACCATATATTTT. Translating gives CSVVQGTGGNTIYF.